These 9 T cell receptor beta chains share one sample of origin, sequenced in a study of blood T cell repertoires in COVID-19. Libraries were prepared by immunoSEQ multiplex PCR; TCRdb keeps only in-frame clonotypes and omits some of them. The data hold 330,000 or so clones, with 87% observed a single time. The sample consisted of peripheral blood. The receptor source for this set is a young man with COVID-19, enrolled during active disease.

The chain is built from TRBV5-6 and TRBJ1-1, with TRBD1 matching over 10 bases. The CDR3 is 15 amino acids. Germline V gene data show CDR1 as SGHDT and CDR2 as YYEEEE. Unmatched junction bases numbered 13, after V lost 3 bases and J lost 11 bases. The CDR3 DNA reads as TGTGCCAGCAGCTCTACCGGGACAGGGGTATTAGGGGCTTTCTTT. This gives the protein CASSSTGTGVLGAFF.

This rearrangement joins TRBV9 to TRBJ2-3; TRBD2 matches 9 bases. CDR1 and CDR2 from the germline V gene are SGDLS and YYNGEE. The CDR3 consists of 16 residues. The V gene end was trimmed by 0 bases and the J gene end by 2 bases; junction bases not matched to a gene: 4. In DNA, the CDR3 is TGTGCCAGCAGCGTAGTCGCGGGGGGGTTCACAGATACGCAGTATTTT. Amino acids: CASSVVAGGFTDTQYF.

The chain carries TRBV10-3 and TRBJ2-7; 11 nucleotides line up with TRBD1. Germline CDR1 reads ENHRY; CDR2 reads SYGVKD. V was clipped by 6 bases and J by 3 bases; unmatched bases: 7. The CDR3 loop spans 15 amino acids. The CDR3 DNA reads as TGTGCCATCAGGGACCCGGACAGGGGGCACTACGAGCAGTACTTC. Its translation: CAIRDPDRGHYEQYF.

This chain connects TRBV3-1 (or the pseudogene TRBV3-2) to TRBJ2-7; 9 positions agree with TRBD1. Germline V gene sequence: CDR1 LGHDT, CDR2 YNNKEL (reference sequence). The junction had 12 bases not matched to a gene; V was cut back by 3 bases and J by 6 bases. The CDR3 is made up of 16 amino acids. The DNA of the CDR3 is TGTGCCAGCAGCCAGCACCACAGGGGGCGAGTGGGCGAGCAGTACTTC. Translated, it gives CASSQHHRGRVGEQYF.

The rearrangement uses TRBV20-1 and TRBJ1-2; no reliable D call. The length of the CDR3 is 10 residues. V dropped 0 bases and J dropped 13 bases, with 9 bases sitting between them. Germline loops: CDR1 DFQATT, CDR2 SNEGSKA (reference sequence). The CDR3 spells CSARDQHLTF. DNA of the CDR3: TGCAGTGCTAGAGATCAACACCTCACCTTC.

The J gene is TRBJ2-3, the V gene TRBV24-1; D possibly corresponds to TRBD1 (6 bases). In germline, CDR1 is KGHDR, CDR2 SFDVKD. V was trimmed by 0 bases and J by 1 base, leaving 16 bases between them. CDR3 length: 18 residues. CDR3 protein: CATSDLQKAGVGTDTQYF. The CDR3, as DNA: TGTGCCACCAGTGATTTGCAAAAGGCAGGGGTGGGCACAGATACGCAGTATTTT.

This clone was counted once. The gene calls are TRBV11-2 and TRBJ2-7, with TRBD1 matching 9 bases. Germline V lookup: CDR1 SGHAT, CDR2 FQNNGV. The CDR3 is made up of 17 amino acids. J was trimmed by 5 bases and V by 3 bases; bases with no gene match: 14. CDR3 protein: CASSFSRTGVPPNEQYF. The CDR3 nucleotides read TGTGCCAGCAGCTTTTCAAGGACAGGGGTTCCTCCCAACGAGCAGTACTTC.

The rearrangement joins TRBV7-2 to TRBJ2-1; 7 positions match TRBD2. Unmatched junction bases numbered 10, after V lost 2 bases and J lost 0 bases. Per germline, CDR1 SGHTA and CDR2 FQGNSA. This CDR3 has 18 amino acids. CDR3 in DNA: TGTGCCAGCAGCTTAAGAGTTTGGGGGGGTAGCTCCTACAATGAGCAGTTCTTC. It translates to CASSLRVWGGSSYNEQFF.

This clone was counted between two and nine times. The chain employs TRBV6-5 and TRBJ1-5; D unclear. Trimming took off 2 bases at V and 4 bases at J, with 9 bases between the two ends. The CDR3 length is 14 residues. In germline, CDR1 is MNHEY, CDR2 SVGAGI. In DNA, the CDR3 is TGTGCCAGCAGTTACAGTACATCAAATCAGCCCCAGCATTTT. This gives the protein CASSYSTSNQPQHF.